This TCR beta chain was captured by sequencing in a study of vaccination effects on CD4 cells after COVID-19. Broader study findings: Early post-infection timepoints were absent, and convalescent patients were few.

Germline V CDR1 and CDR2: SGHVS, FQNEAQ. The CDR3 contains 13 residues. Trimming pared 2 bases from V and 1 base from J, leaving 5 bases between. The sample holds a few counts of this clone. Its antigen is as yet unknown. The repertoire was sequenced with immunoSEQ multiplex PCR; TCRdb's copy has only in-frame clones and lacks some. The sample yields approximately 11,000 clones, about 76% seen once. Viral peptide pools were used in the ViraFEST assay to expand antigen-specific CD4+ T cells, and sequencing came afterward. Once cultured for under 11 days, the cells underwent separation to obtain CD4+ T cells. Wells of some 1.9 million PBMC each were grown with about 9.3 IU/ml IL-2 and about 9.7 ug/ml peptides. Cultures received IL-2 medium that replaced half the medium on days 3 and 7.

This clonotype was sampled from a human donor who received a COVID-19 vaccine. The chain uses TRBV7-8 and TRBJ1-1, with D tentatively TRBD1 (5 bases). The sample was CD4+ T cells from PBMCs cultured with HCoV-229E spike peptides, taken before COVID-19 vaccination. CDR3 residues: CASSLRGNTEAFF. The CDR3 DNA is TGTGCCAGCAGCTTAAGGGGGAACACTGAAGCTTTCTTT. Supplemented by reference TRBV7-8 and TRBJ1-1, the full variable domain reads GAGVSQSPRYKVAKRGQDVALRCDPISGHVSLFWYQQALGQGPEFLTYFQNEAQLDKSGLPSDRFFAERPEGSVSTLKIQRTQQEDSAVYLCASSLRGNTEAFFGQGTRLTVV.